This TCR beta chain was observed in a study of CD8 T cells in ankylosing spondylitis. Notes on the study in general: In synovial fluid and blood from reactive arthritis, some motif variants were previously reported. It was reported that disease-linked clones were significantly enriched in matched ankylosing spondylitis synovial fluid. It appeared that ankylosing spondylitis blood was characterized by a TCR beta motif of several highly homologous variants.

To note about this clonotype: The target antigen is unknown.

Quantitative 5'-RACE was performed with molecular barcodes, and it yielded the TCR beta libraries. TCRdb analysed the 5' RACE reads with MiXCR anew, one entry per CDR3 protein. The table has around 450,000 distinct CDR3 sequences, 25% to 30% seen once. Trimming took 2 bases from V and 8 from J, leaving 10 bases between them. The length of the CDR3 is 13 residues. Germline CDR1 is SGHNT and CDR2 is YENEEA. Sequenced sample: blood, either unsorted or a sorted T cell fraction (not recorded which). The TCR was taken from a male donor with ankylosing spondylitis. V is TRBV11-3 and J is TRBJ2-1; D perhaps matches TRBD1 (5 bases). The CDR3 coding sequence is TGTGCCAGCAGCTTACATACAGGATATGAGCAGTTCTTC. It translates to CASSLHTGYEQFF.